The 17 T cell receptor beta chains presented below share a single source sample, sequenced in a study of blood T cell repertoires in COVID-19. Libraries were prepared by immunoSEQ multiplex PCR; TCRdb keeps only in-frame clonotypes and omits some of them. This repertoire shows about 31,000 clones, about nine tenths found once; its top ten account for 5% to 7%. The material sequenced was peripheral blood. The receptors were gathered from a human donor in a cohort sampled during active COVID-19.

The V and J genes are TRBV5-1 and TRBJ1-2; a weak D match, TRBD1 (5 bases). The V end was cut by 4 bases, the J end by 6 bases, with 13 bases between. The CDR3 consists of 13 residues. Germline V lookup: CDR1 SGHRS, CDR2 YFSETQ. The DNA for the CDR3 is TGCGCCAGCAGCCCCTCCGGGGGGAATGGCTACACCTTC. Translation gives CASSPSGGNGYTF.

V usage is TRBV6-6 and J usage is TRBJ1-4, with D perhaps TRBD1 (5 bases). The ends were cut back, 0 bases at V and 2 bases at J, with 7 bases in the middle. CDR1 is MNHNY, CDR2 SVGAGI, per germline (reference sequence). The CDR3 consists of 15 residues. DNA for the CDR3: TGTGCCAGCAGTTACTCGGCAGGGACTAATGAAAAACTGTTTTTT. Translation: CASSYSAGTNEKLFF.

The chain employs TRBV6-5 and TRBJ1-2, with D uncertain. Germline V gene sequence: CDR1 MNHEY, CDR2 SVGAGI. The CDR3 is 14 residues long. V was cut by 4 bases and J by 0 bases, with 9 bases left in between. This chain's CDR3 is CASSLPGPNYGYTF. The CDR3 DNA reads as TGTGCCAGCAGTTTGCCGGGTCCTAACTATGGCTACACCTTC.

There are a few counts of this clone. V usage is TRBV29-1 and J usage is TRBJ2-3; 7 bases fit TRBD2. The V and J ends lost 5 bases and 4 bases, in that order; junction bases with no gene match: 15. CDR1 and CDR2 (germline): SQVTM, ANQGSEA. The CDR3 is 16 residues long. CDR3 bases: TGCAGCGTTTTACTCTCCTCAGGGAGGGGCTCAGATACGCAGTATTTT. It codes for CSVLLSSGRGSDTQYF.

This sequence joins TRBV6-1 and TRBJ2-3; D unclear. The CDR3 has 14 residues. Germline CDR1 and CDR2: MNHNS and SASEGT. V lost 3 bases to trimming and J lost 4 bases, with 11 bases between them. The CDR3 spells CASSDPRGADTQYF. CDR3 in DNA: TGTGCCAGCAGTGACCCCAGAGGCGCAGATACGCAGTATTTT.

The chain joins TRBV5-1 to TRBJ2-1; D unclear. Germline assignment: CDR1 SGHRS and CDR2 YFSETQ. The CDR3 is 14 residues long. Trimming stripped 2 bases from V and 9 bases from J, with 15 bases between. The CDR3 reads CASSFASSVSEQFF. CDR3 coding DNA: TGCGCCAGCAGCTTTGCCTCATCGGTCTCTGAGCAGTTCTTC.

V gene TRBV30 combines with J gene TRBJ1-6; D is perhaps TRBD1 (5 bases). The CDR3 length is 19 residues. V lost 0 bases and J 7 bases, leaving 25 bases between the germline ends. Germline V CDR1 and CDR2: GTSNPN, SVGIG (reference sequence). CDR3 DNA sequence: TGTGCCTGGAGTGTACCTCGGGTTCGGAGGGACTGGGCGAATTCACCCCTCCACTTT. It specifies CAWSVPRVRRDWANSPLHF.

The chain recombines TRBV6-4 with TRBJ2-7, with D maybe TRBD1 (6 bases). Trimming removed 7 bases at V and 2 bases at J, with 27 bases between. Per the germline V gene, CDR1 is MRHNA and CDR2 is SNTAGT. CDR3 length: 18 residues. The DNA for the CDR3 is TGTGCCAGCACCCCACCAGTAAATCCGGGACAAAGGACCTACGAGCAGTACGTC. It yields the protein CASTPPVNPGQRTYEQYV.

This sequence joins TRBV14 and TRBJ2-5; D gene uncertain. The germline V gene encodes CDR1 SGHDN and CDR2 FVKESK. The ends were cut back, 4 bases at V and 4 bases at J, with 13 bases in the middle. The CDR3 runs 14 residues. The CDR3 spells CASSLVGVGETQYF. The CDR3 DNA follows: TGTGCCAGCAGCCTTGTTGGAGTCGGAGAGACCCAGTACTTC.

This clone has a handful of counts. V gene TRBV5-6 combines with J gene TRBJ2-7; TRBD1 matches 7 bases. Trimming at V came to 6 bases and at J to 2 bases, leaving 8 bases not matched to a gene. The length of the CDR3 is 14 residues. Germline assignment: CDR1 SGHDT and CDR2 YYEEEE. The CDR3 DNA sequence: TGTGCCAGCACGTTGACAGGGAGTCCCTACGAGCAGTACGTC. Translated, it gives CASTLTGSPYEQYV.

The chain couples TRBV14 to TRBJ2-1; 9 bases are a match to TRBD2. The CDR3 runs 16 residues. Per the germline V gene, CDR1 is SGHDN and CDR2 is FVKESK. The CDR3 here is CPSKLAGNPRGNEQFF. CDR3 DNA sequence: TGTCCTAGTAAGCTAGCGGGGAATCCGAGGGGCAATGAGCAGTTCTTC.

The chain couples TRBV6-5 to TRBJ1-5, with 8 bases identical to TRBD1. This CDR3 has 14 residues. The germline V gene encodes CDR1 MNHEY and CDR2 SVGAGI. The J segment lost 5 bases and the V segment lost 7 bases, leaving 7 bases of the junction unmatched. As DNA, the CDR3 is TGTGCCAGCACTTCCAGGGGGCGGGATCAGCCCCAGCATTTT. Its translation: CASTSRGRDQPQHF.

This sequence joins TRBV18 and TRBJ1-4, with D possibly being TRBD1 (5 bases). V lost 2 bases and J 6 bases, leaving 13 bases between the germline ends. CDR3 size: 15 residues. Germline V gene sequence: CDR1 KGHSH, CDR2 LQKENI. The CDR3 sequence is CASSPRQGGDEKLFF. The DNA for the CDR3 is TGTGCCAGCTCACCAAGGCAGGGAGGCGATGAAAAACTGTTTTTT.

This chain links TRBV5-1 with TRBJ1-5; D perhaps matches TRBD1 (6 bases). Trimming left V 2 bases short and J 3 bases short, with 9 bases between. The CDR3 is 14 amino acids. Per the germline V gene, CDR1 is SGHRS and CDR2 is YFSETQ. The CDR3 loop reads CASSLGGYNQPQHF. The CDR3 DNA reads TGCGCCAGCAGCTTAGGGGGTTACAATCAGCCCCAGCATTTT.

The CDR3 coding sequence is TGTGCCAGCACCCCGGTGGGGGGACTAGCGGGAGGATACGAGCAGTACGTC. Protein sequence: CASTPVGGLAGGYEQYV. J is TRBJ2-7 and V is TRBV6-2 or TRBV6-3, with TRBD2 matching over 15 bases. Germline V gene sequence: CDR1 MNHEY, CDR2 SVGEGT. The junction had 11 bases not matched to a gene; V was cut back by 7 bases and J by 4 bases. The CDR3 contains 17 residues.

The rearrangement joins TRBV30 to TRBJ1-1; TRBD1 agrees at 8 bases. CDR1 and CDR2 (germline): GTSNPN, SVGIG (reference sequence). CDR3 length: 15 residues. The trim removed 5 bases at V and 6 bases at J, leaving 14 bases unmatched. DNA for the CDR3: TGTGCCTGGTCGCAGGGGGCTACAGGGTTGGCTGAAGCTTTCTTT. It encodes CAWSQGATGLAEAFF.

The V gene is TRBV6-2 or TRBV6-3, the J gene TRBJ1-5; no clear D. This CDR3 comprises 15 residues. The germline V gene has CDR1 MNHEY and CDR2 SVGEGT. Trimming left V 5 bases short and J 3 bases short, with 14 bases between. The CDR3 loop reads CASSRTPVSNQPQHF. CDR3 bases: TGTGCCAGCAGTCGGACTCCGGTATCCAATCAGCCCCAGCATTTT.